This T cell receptor beta chain was retrieved from a study of beta chain features in type 1 diabetes. Study-wide results and limits: Researchers could not determine here whether HLA type influences TCRB rearrangement. Healthy donors had naive, central memory and Treg TCRB repertoires that appeared less similar than those seen among patients.

On this clone: What it binds is unknown.

With 10 bases removed from V and 0 bases from J, the gap between germline ends came to 15 bases. The CDR3 runs to 14 residues. Germline V lookup: CDR1 SNHLY, CDR2 FYNNEI. cDNA synthesis used the whole RNA isolate, giving expressed TCRB sequences. The table came from immunoSEQ multiplex PCR; TCRdb's copy has only in-frame clones and leaves some out. The sample contains 860,000 or so clones, roughly 16% of which appear only once. The sequencing sample was made of naive CD4+ T cells from blood. V gene TRBV2 combines with J gene TRBJ1-2; no reliable D call. The source is a woman younger than 30 in good health. The CDR3 bases are TGTGCCATTACACCTCCGAAAGCTAACTATGGCTACACCTTC. Translated: CAITPPKANYGYTF.